This T cell receptor beta chain comes out of a study of blood T cell repertoires in COVID-19. Turning to the study itself: T cells, B-cell-depleted T cells, or PBMCs supplied cDNA or gDNA.

All enrollees were about 18 to 89 years old and from fewer than 30 US areas. Germline assignment: CDR1 SGHRS and CDR2 YFSETQ. The CDR3 consists of 15 residues. The V and J ends lost 1 base and 5 bases, in that order; junction bases with no gene match: 4. In the original workflow: Reference gene primer amplification in the assay estimated nucleated cell counts. This table comes from immunoSEQ multiplex PCR, and its TCRdb copy is limited to in-frame clones, with some not included. V and J calls and clone size are those listed in that table; D and trimming were worked out from the DNA. The sample carries approximately 270,000 clones, 91% recorded once.

The TCR was taken from a human donor in a cohort exposed to, infected with or recovered from COVID-19 (not recorded which). The donor label of this sample is uncertain. Sequencing used PBMCs or T cells enriched from blood (not recorded which). The chain joins TRBV5-1 to TRBJ2-1, with TRBD1 matching over 9 bases. CDR3 bases: TGCGCCAGCAGCTTGACGGGACAGGGCAACAATGAGCAGTTCTTC. Encoded protein: CASSLTGQGNNEQFF.